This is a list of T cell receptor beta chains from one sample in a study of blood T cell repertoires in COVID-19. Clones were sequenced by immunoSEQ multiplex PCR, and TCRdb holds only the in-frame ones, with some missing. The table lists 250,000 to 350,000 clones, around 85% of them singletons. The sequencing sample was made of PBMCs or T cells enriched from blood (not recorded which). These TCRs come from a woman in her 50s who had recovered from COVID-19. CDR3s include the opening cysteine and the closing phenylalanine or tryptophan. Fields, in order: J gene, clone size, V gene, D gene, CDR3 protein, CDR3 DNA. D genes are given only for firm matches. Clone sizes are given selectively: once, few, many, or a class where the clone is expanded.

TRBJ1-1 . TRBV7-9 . CASSLGTETEAFF TGTGCCAGCAGCTTAGGGACAGAGACTGAAGCTTTCTTT
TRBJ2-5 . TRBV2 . CASSEWKGHETQYF TGTGCCAGCAGTGAATGGAAGGGGCACGAGACCCAGTACTTC
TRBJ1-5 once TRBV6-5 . CASSYGRGSNQPQHF TGTGCCAGCAGCTACGGCAGGGGTAGCAATCAGCCCCAGCATTTT
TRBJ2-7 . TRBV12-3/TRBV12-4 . CASRLRQSEQYF TGTGCCAGCAGACTTCGACAGAGCGAGCAGTACTTC
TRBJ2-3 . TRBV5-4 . CASSTRLGTDTQYF TGTGCCAGCAGCACCCGACTCGGCACAGATACGCAGTATTTT
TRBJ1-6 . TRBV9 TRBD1 CASSLTPGQDGSPLHF TGTGCCAGCAGCTTAACTCCGGGACAGGACGGTTCACCCCTCCACTTT
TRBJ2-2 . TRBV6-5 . CASSWNRDTGELFF TGTGCCAGCAGTTGGAACCGGGACACCGGGGAGCTGTTTTTT
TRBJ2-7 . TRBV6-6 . CASSPELDSYEQYF TGTGCCAGCAGTCCGGAGTTGGACTCCTACGAGCAGTACTTC
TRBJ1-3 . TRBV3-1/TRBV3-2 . CASSHDRVGNTIYF TGTGCCAGCAGCCACGACAGAGTAGGAAACACCATATATTTT
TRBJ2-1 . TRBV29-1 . CSVDRAGTVGYNEQFF TGCAGCGTTGATAGAGCCGGGACTGTGGGCTACAATGAGCAGTTCTTC
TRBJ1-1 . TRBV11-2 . CASSSYRRFYEAFF TGTGCCAGCAGCTCTTACAGAAGATTTTATGAAGCTTTCTTT
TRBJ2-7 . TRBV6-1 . CASSDMPRLHSYEQYF TGTGCCAGCAGTGATATGCCGAGACTACACTCCTACGAGCAGTACTTC
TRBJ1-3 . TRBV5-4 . CASSVTGITGNTIYF TGTGCCAGCAGCGTCACAGGAATTACTGGAAACACCATATATTTT
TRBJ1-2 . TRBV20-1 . CSASKQGGYGYTF TGCAGTGCTAGTAAACAGGGTGGCTATGGCTACACCTTC